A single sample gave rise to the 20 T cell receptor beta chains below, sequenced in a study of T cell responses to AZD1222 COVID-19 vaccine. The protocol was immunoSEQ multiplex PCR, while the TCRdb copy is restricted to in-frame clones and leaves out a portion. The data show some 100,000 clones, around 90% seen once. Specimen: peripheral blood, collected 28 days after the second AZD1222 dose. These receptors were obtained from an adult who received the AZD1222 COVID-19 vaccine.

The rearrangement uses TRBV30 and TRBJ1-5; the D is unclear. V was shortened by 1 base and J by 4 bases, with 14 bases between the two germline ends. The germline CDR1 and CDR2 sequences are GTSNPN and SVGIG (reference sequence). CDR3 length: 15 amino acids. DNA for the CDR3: TGTGCCTGGAGTGGCAGCCTTCAAGGAAATCAGCCCCAGCATTTT. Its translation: CAWSGSLQGNQPQHF.

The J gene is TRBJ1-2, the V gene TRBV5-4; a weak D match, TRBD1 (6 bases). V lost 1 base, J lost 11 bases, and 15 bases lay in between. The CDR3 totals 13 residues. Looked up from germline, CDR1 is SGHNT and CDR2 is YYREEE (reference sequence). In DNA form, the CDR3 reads TGTGCCAGCAGCTTGCCCAGGGGACGGGAATACACCTTC. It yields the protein CASSLPRGREYTF.

The CDR3 loop is CASSTLSGGYNEQFF. The CDR3 bases are TGTGCCAGCAGTACCCTTTCGGGCGGCTACAATGAGCAGTTCTTC. The rearrangement uses TRBV9 and TRBJ2-1; no clear D. V lost 5 bases and J lost 3, with 15 bases in between. Germline CDR1 SGDLS, CDR2 YYNGEE. CDR3 size: 15 residues.

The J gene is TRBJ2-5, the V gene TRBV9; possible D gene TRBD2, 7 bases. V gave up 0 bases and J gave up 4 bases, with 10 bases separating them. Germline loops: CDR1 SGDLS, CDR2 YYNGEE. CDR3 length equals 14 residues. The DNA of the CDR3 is TGTGCCAGCAGCGTAGCCGGGGGGCCAGAGACCCAGTACTTC. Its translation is CASSVAGGPETQYF. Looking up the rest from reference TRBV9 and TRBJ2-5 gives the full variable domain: DSGVTQTPKHLITATGQRVTLRCSPRSGDLSVYWYQQSLDQGLQFLIQYYNGEERAKGNILERFSAQQFPDLHSELNLSSLELGDSALYFCASSVAGGPETQYFGPGTRLLVL.

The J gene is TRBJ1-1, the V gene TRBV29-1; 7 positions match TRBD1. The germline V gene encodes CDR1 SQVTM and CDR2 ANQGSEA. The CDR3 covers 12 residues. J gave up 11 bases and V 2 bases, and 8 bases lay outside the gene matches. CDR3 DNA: TGCAGCGTTGAACTGGCAGGGGGGATTGCTTTCTTT. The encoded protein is CSVELAGGIAFF.

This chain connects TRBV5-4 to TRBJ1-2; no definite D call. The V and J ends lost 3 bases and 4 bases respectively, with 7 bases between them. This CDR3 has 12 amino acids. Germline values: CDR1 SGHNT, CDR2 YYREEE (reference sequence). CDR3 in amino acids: CASSSNSYGYTF. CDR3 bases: TGTGCCAGCAGCTCCAATAGCTATGGCTACACCTTC.

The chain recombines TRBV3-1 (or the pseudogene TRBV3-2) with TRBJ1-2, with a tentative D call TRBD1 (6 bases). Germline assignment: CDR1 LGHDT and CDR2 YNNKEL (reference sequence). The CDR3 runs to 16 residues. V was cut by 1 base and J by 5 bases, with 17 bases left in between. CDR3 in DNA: TGTGCCAGCAGCCAAGGGATCCGGGGGGCAGGGTATGGCTACACCTTC. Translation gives CASSQGIRGAGYGYTF.

The CDR3 loop reads CASSLIGGATEAFF. CDR3 nucleotides: TGTGCCAGCAGCTTAATTGGGGGTGCGACTGAAGCTTTCTTT. The rearrangement uses TRBV7-3 and TRBJ1-1, with D perhaps matching TRBD1 (5 bases). Between the trimmed V and J ends, which lost 1 base and 5 bases, there was a span of 11 bases. Germline loops: CDR1 SGHTA, CDR2 FQGTGA. The CDR3 covers 14 residues.

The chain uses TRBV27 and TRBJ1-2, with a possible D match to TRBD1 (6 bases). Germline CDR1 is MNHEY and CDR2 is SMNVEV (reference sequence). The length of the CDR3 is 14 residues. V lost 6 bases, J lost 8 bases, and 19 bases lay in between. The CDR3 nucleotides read TGTGCCAGCAGACAGACAGGAGAGGTTTTAGGCTACACCTTC. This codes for CASRQTGEVLGYTF.

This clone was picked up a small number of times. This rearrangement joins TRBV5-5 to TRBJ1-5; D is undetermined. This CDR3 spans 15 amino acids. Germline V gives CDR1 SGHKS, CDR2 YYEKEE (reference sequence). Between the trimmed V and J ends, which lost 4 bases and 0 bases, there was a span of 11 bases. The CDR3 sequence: CASSPLAISNQPQHF. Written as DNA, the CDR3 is TGTGCCAGCAGCCCACTAGCCATTAGCAATCAGCCCCAGCATTTT. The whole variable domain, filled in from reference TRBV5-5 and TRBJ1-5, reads DAGVTQSPTHLIKTRGQQVTLRCSPISGHKSVSWYQQVLGQGPQFIFQYYEKEERGRGNFPDRFSARQFPNYSSELNVNALLLGDSALYLCASSPLAISNQPQHFGDGTRLSIL.

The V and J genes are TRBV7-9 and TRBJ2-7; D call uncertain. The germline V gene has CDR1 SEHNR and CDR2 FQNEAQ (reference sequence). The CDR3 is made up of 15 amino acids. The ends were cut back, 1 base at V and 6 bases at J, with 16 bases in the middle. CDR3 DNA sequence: TGTGCCAGCAGCTTAGAAAGGACGAGTCTTCCCGAGCAGTACTTC. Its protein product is CASSLERTSLPEQYF.

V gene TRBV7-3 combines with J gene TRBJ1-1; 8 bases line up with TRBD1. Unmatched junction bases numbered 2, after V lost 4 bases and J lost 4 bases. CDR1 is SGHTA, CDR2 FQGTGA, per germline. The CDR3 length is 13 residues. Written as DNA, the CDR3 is TGTGCCAGCAGCTCAGGGGGCTTCACTGAAGCTTTCTTT. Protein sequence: CASSSGGFTEAFF.

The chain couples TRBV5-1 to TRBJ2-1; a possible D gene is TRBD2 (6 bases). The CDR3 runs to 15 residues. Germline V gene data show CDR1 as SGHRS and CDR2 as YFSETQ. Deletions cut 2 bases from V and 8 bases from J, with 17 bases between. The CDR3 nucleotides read TGCGCCAGCAGCTTCCACGGGGGACCGGGTGATGAGCAGTTCTTC. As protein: CASSFHGGPGDEQFF.

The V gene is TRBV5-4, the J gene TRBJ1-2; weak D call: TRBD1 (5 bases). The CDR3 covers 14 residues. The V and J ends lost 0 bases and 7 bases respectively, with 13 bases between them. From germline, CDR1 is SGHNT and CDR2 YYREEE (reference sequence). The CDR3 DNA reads TGTGCCAGCAGCTTGGATCAGGGAAATGGTGGCTACACCTTC. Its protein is CASSLDQGNGGYTF.

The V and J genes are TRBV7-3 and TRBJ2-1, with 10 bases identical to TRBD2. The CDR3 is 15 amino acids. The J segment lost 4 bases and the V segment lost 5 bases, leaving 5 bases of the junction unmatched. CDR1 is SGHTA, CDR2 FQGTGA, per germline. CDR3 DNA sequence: TGTGCCAGCAGCGCCGGGACTAGCGAGTACAATGAGCAGTTCTTC. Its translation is CASSAGTSEYNEQFF.

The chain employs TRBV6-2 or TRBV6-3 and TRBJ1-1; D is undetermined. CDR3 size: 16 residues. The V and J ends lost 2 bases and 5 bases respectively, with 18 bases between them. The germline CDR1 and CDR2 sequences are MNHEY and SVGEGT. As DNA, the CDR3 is TGTGCCAGCAGTTACAGTTGGCCGGCCGTGGGGACTGAAGCTTTCTTT. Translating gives CASSYSWPAVGTEAFF.

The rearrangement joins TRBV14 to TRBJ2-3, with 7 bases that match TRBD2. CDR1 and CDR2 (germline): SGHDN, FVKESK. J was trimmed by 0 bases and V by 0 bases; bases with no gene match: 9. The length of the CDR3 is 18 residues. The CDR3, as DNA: TGTGCCAGCAGCCAAGATCTGGGGAAAGCGGGAAGCACAGATACGCAGTATTTT. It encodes CASSQDLGKAGSTDTQYF.

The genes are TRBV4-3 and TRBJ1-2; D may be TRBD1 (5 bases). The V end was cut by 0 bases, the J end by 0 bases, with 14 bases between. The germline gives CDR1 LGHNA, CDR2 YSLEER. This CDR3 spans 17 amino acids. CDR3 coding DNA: TGCGCCAGCAGCCAAGATGGGTGGAGGGGAGCTAACTATGGCTACACCTTC. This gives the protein CASSQDGWRGANYGYTF.

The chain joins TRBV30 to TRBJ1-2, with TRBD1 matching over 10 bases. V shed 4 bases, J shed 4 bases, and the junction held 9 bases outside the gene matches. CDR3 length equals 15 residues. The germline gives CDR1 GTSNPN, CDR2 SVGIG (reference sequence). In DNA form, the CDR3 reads TGTGCCTGGAATCGCGGGACAGGGGACATCTATGGCTACACCTTC. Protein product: CAWNRGTGDIYGYTF. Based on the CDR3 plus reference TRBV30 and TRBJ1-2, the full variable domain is SQTIHQWPATLVQPVGSPLSLECTVEGTSNPNLYWYRQAAGRGLQLLFYSVGIGQISSEVPQNLSASRPQDRQFILSSKKLLLSDSGFYLCAWNRGTGDIYGYTFGSGTRLTVV.

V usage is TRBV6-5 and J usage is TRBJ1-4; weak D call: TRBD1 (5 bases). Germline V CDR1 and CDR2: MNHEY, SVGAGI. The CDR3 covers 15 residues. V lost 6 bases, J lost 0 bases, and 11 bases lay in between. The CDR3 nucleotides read TGTGCCAGCAGAGGGGCCATTGCAACTAATGAAAAACTGTTTTTT. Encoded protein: CASRGAIATNEKLFF.